The next 5 T cell receptor beta chains were all read from a single sample in a study of cytomegalovirus exposure and HLA in healthy donors. This table comes from immunoSEQ multiplex PCR, and its TCRdb copy is limited to in-frame clones, with some not included. This table has approximately 270,000 clones, more than 85% appearing once. The sequenced material came from PBMCs. The receptor set was obtained from a man between 18 and 35 years old in good health and CMV-seropositive.

The chain employs TRBV4-1 and TRBJ1-4, with D possibly matching TRBD1 (5 bases). V was cut by 4 bases and J by 8 bases, with 14 bases left in between. Germline V gene data show CDR1 as MGHRA and CDR2 as YSYEKL. The CDR3 runs to 14 residues. The DNA for the CDR3 is TGCGCCAGCAGCCCGCGACCTCCAGGGGAAAAACTGTTTTTT. This sequence encodes CASSPRPPGEKLFF.

The rearrangement uses TRBV14 and TRBJ2-3, with D hard to call. CDR1 is SGHDN, CDR2 FVKESK, per germline. The V end lost 0 bases, the J end lost 4 bases, and 5 bases lay between the germline ends. The CDR3 is 13 amino acids. CDR3 amino acids: CASSQDRADTQYF. DNA for the CDR3: TGTGCCAGCAGCCAAGATAGGGCAGATACGCAGTATTTT.

V is TRBV2 and J is TRBJ2-7; 8 positions match TRBD2. Germline loops: CDR1 SNHLY, CDR2 FYNNEI. This CDR3 is built from 13 residues. V shed 8 bases and J 2 bases; nucleotides not matched to a gene: 5. Here the CDR3 reads CASFSGITYEQYF. For the CDR3, the DNA is TGTGCCAGCTTTAGCGGGATAACCTACGAGCAGTACTTC.

This clone came up a few times. The chain has TRBV7-9 and TRBJ2-1; a possible D gene is TRBD2 (6 bases). Germline CDR1 reads SEHNR; CDR2 reads FQNEAQ (reference sequence). V was trimmed by 1 base and J by 7 bases, leaving 14 bases between them. The CDR3 totals 15 residues. This chain's CDR3 is CASSLVVGSGNEQFF. CDR3 sequence (DNA): TGTGCCAGCAGCTTAGTGGTCGGGAGCGGGAATGAGCAGTTCTTC.

This clone came up once. The chain recombines TRBV7-2 with TRBJ2-7, with D perhaps TRBD1 or TRBD2 (5 bases each). CDR3 size: 14 residues. Looked up from germline, CDR1 is SGHTA and CDR2 is FQGNSA. V lost 4 bases, J lost 3 bases, and 13 bases lay in between. Here the CDR3 reads CASSSVGTVYEQYF. The CDR3 bases are TGTGCCAGCAGCTCAGTAGGGACCGTCTACGAGCAGTACTTC.